A single sample gave rise to the 26 T cell receptor beta chains below, sequenced in a study of graft-versus-host responses after intestinal transplantation. Using immunoSEQ multiplex PCR, the repertoire was profiled, and TCRdb retains in-frame clones only, with some absent. The repertoire holds fewer than 85,000 clones, under 90% seen once, with 0.35% to 0.5% in the top ten. These receptors have no known antigen. Sequencing used unstimulated CD4+ T cells sorted from spleen or lymph node cells, obtained before transplant. The receptors stem from a human donor who was the organ donor for an intestinal transplant.

The genes are TRBV6-5 and TRBJ2-5; 11 bases agree with TRBD2. The CDR3 extends over 16 amino acids. Germline trimming cut 1 base from V and 1 base from J; bases unmatched to any gene: 2. Germline CDR1 and CDR2: MNHEY and SVGAGI. In DNA, the CDR3 is TGTGCCAGCAGTTACTTTAGCGGGGGGGTCCAAGAGACCCAGTACTTC. It translates to CASSYFSGGVQETQYF.

This clone appeared a few times. V is TRBV19 and J is TRBJ2-1, with 8 bases that match TRBD2. The V gene end was trimmed by 3 bases and the J gene end by 0 bases; junction bases not matched to a gene: 10. In germline, CDR1 is LNHDA, CDR2 SQIVND (reference sequence). CDR3 length: 18 amino acids. The CDR3 spells CASSIVRAGGRSYNEQFF. CDR3 nucleotides: TGTGCCAGTAGTATTGTAAGGGCGGGGGGTCGCTCCTACAATGAGCAGTTCTTC. Full variable domain (outside the CDR3, taken from reference TRBV19 and TRBJ2-1): DGGITQSPKYLFRKEGQNVTLSCEQNLNHDAMYWYRQDPGQGLRLIYYSQIVNDFQKGDIAEGYSVSREKKESFPLTVTSAQKNPTAFYLCASSIVRAGGRSYNEQFFGPGTRLTVL.

The J gene is TRBJ1-4, the V gene TRBV2, with 7 bases that match TRBD1. V lost 2 bases to trimming and J lost 0 bases; unmatched junction nucleotides: 0. Per the germline V gene, CDR1 is SNHLY and CDR2 is FYNNEI. The CDR3 is made up of 15 amino acids. In DNA form, the CDR3 reads TGTGCCAGCAGTGAACAGGGGGCAACTAATGAAAAACTGTTTTTT. It encodes CASSEQGATNEKLFF.

V and J are TRBV9 and TRBJ2-1; maybe TRBD2 (6 bases). CDR1 and CDR2 (germline): SGDLS, YYNGEE. CDR3 length equals 14 residues. V shed 3 bases and J shed 6 bases, with 13 bases lying between them. The CDR3 region is CASSGGVGVNEQFF. The CDR3 bases are TGTGCCAGCAGCGGGGGGGTTGGGGTCAATGAGCAGTTCTTC.

The rearrangement joins TRBV6-5 to TRBJ1-4; D call uncertain. The germline V gene encodes CDR1 MNHEY and CDR2 SVGAGI. The ends were cut back, 0 bases at V and 7 bases at J, with 9 bases in the middle. The CDR3 has 14 residues. The CDR3 DNA reads as TGTGCCAGCAGTTACTCTGGAGGAGGTGAAAAACTGTTTTTT. Its protein is CASSYSGGGEKLFF.

The chain joins TRBV7-9 to TRBJ1-1; the D is unclear. The CDR3 is 13 amino acids. With 0 bases removed from V and 1 base from J, the gap between germline ends came to 3 bases. CDR1 is SEHNR, CDR2 FQNEAQ, per germline (reference sequence). The CDR3 nucleotides are TGTGCCAGCAGCTTAGCCCAGAACACTGAAGCTTTCTTT. Amino acid sequence: CASSLAQNTEAFF.

The gene calls are TRBV9 and TRBJ2-6, with 9 bases identical to TRBD1. Germline lookup yields CDR1 SGDLS and CDR2 YYNGEE. The CDR3 is 19 residues long. Losses at the gene ends were 0 bases for V and 1 base for J; bases not matched to a gene: 8. CDR3 DNA: TGTGCCAGCAGCGTAGGACCCGGGACAGGGAGTTCTGGGGCCAACGTCCTGACTTTC. Its protein is CASSVGPGTGSSGANVLTF. Drawing the rest from reference TRBV9 and TRBJ2-6, the complete variable domain is DSGVTQTPKHLITATGQRVTLRCSPRSGDLSVYWYQQSLDQGLQFLIQYYNGEERAKGNILERFSAQQFPDLHSELNLSSLELGDSALYFCASSVGPGTGSSGANVLTFGAGSRLTVL.

V usage is TRBV28 and J usage is TRBJ1-6; D is undetermined. CDR1 and CDR2 (germline): MDHEN, SYDVKM. V was pared by 1 base and J by 10 bases, with 8 bases between. There are 13 residues in the CDR3. The CDR3 is CASSLYSRSPLHF. The CDR3 DNA reads TGTGCCAGCAGTTTATACAGTCGATCACCCCTCCACTTT.

This chain joins TRBV7-2 and TRBJ1-1; a possible D gene is TRBD1 (5 bases). The germline V gene encodes CDR1 SGHTA and CDR2 FQGNSA. This CDR3 comprises 14 residues. Trimming stripped 3 bases from V and 1 base from J, with 9 bases between. CDR3 nucleotides: TGTGCCAGCAGCTTTTTGGGGCCGAACACTGAAGCTTTCTTT. Translating gives CASSFLGPNTEAFF.

V gene TRBV28 combines with J gene TRBJ1-5; 7 bases line up with TRBD1. The V and J ends lost 6 bases and 6 bases, in that order; junction bases with no gene match: 8. Germline assignment: CDR1 MDHEN and CDR2 SYDVKM. CDR3 length equals 14 residues. The CDR3 loop reads CASRETGAAQPQHF. Written as DNA, the CDR3 is TGTGCCAGCAGGGAAACAGGGGCGGCTCAGCCCCAGCATTTT.

This chain links TRBV4-2 with TRBJ2-2; 9 bases fit TRBD1. J was trimmed by 6 bases and V by 2 bases; bases with no gene match: 7. Germline V gene sequence: CDR1 LGHNA, CDR2 YNFKEQ. CDR3 size: 16 residues. This CDR3 is CASSQTGGAVSGELFF. CDR3 coding DNA: TGTGCCAGCAGCCAAACAGGGGGCGCGGTCTCCGGGGAGCTGTTTTTT.

This clone was recorded only once. The CDR3 region is CASSVGEDLSNTGELFF. The DNA for the CDR3 is TGTGCCAGCAGCGTAGGGGAGGACCTGTCGAACACCGGGGAGCTGTTTTTT. The rearrangement links TRBV9 to TRBJ2-2, with D perhaps TRBD2 (6 bases). Trimming took off 0 bases at V and 0 bases at J, with 12 bases between the two ends. The CDR3 has 17 residues. The V gene's germline CDR1 is SGDLS and CDR2 YYNGEE. Together with reference TRBV9 and TRBJ2-2, the CDR3 gives the full variable domain: DSGVTQTPKHLITATGQRVTLRCSPRSGDLSVYWYQQSLDQGLQFLIQYYNGEERAKGNILERFSAQQFPDLHSELNLSSLELGDSALYFCASSVGEDLSNTGELFFGEGSRLTVL.

V and J are TRBV30 and TRBJ1-2; D gene ambiguous. Per the germline V gene, CDR1 is GTSNPN and CDR2 is SVGIG (reference sequence). V was trimmed by 0 bases and J by 6 bases, leaving 11 bases between them. The CDR3 extends over 13 amino acids. CDR3 coding DNA: TGTGCCTGGAGTGTATTTTATTCGGATGGCTACACCTTC. This encodes CAWSVFYSDGYTF. The full variable domain, its missing parts supplied by reference TRBV30 and TRBJ1-2, is SQTIHQWPATLVQPVGSPLSLECTVEGTSNPNLYWYRQAAGRGLQLLFYSVGIGQISSEVPQNLSASRPQDRQFILSSKKLLLSDSGFYLCAWSVFYSDGYTFGSGTRLTVV.

The chain links TRBV14 to TRBJ2-5; 15 nucleotides line up with TRBD2. This CDR3 contains 17 residues. Germline assignment: CDR1 SGHDN and CDR2 FVKESK. With V trimmed by 4 bases and J by 4 bases, 7 bases remained unmatched. CDR3 in DNA: TGTGCCAGCAGCCCCGGACTAGCGGGGGGGCCTGGAGAGACCCAGTACTTC. Protein product: CASSPGLAGGPGETQYF.

This chain joins TRBV5-6 and TRBJ1-5; a possible D gene is TRBD1 (5 bases). V was clipped by 1 base and J by 11 bases, with 10 bases between them. The CDR3 runs 12 residues. Germline CDR1 and CDR2: SGHDT and YYEEEE. CDR3 amino acids: CASSLYRGSQHF. The DNA of the CDR3 is TGTGCCAGCAGCTTGTATAGGGGTTCCCAGCATTTT.

The genes are TRBV18 and TRBJ1-5; 10 bases are shared with TRBD1. Germline CDR1 KGHSH, CDR2 LQKENI. After removal of 4 bases from V and 6 bases from J, the junction contained 3 bases not matched to a gene. CDR3 length: 14 amino acids. CDR3 coding DNA: TGTGCCAGCTCACGACAGGGGGCGGGTCAGCCCCAGCATTTT. Its translation is CASSRQGAGQPQHF. Supplemented by reference TRBV18 and TRBJ1-5, the full variable domain reads NAGVMQNPRHLVRRRGQEARLRCSPMKGHSHVYWYRQLPEEGLKFMVYLQKENIIDESGMPKERFSAEFPKEGPSILRIQQVVRGDSAAYFCASSRQGAGQPQHFGDGTRLSIL.

V usage is TRBV2 and J usage is TRBJ1-5; D unclear. CDR1 is SNHLY, CDR2 FYNNEI, per germline. With 6 bases removed from V and 0 bases from J, the gap between germline ends came to 12 bases. CDR3 length equals 15 residues. The CDR3 loop is CASRGGTSSNQPQHF. CDR3 sequence (DNA): TGTGCCAGCAGGGGAGGTACCTCTAGCAATCAGCCCCAGCATTTT.

This clone was seen only once. The chain carries TRBV6-5 and TRBJ2-3; TRBD1 matches 7 bases. V lost 2 bases to trimming and J lost 1 base; unmatched junction nucleotides: 0. This CDR3 comprises 14 residues. Germline V gene lookup returns CDR1 MNHEY and CDR2 SVGAGI. The CDR3 DNA sequence: TGTGCCAGCAGTTACGACAGGGGCACAGATACGCAGTATTTT. This sequence encodes CASSYDRGTDTQYF.

The rearrangement uses TRBV19 and TRBJ1-6; 8 positions match TRBD1. V trimming: 3 bases; J trimming: 9 bases; junction bases outside the gene matches: 4. From germline, CDR1 is LNHDA and CDR2 SQIVND (reference sequence). This CDR3 is built from 14 residues. The CDR3 loop reads CASSIGQGFSPLHF. The CDR3 region has the DNA TGTGCCAGTAGTATCGGACAGGGCTTTTCACCCCTCCACTTT.

The chain couples TRBV10-2 to TRBJ2-4; no firm D call. Looked up from germline, CDR1 is WSHSY and CDR2 is SAAADI. Between the trimmed V and J ends, which lost 2 bases and 0 bases, there was a span of 8 bases. CDR3 length equals 15 residues. CDR3 sequence: CASSEPSLAKNIQYF. The CDR3 DNA reads TGCGCCAGCAGTGAGCCGTCCCTAGCCAAAAACATTCAGTACTTC.

The chain uses TRBV28 and TRBJ2-2, with unresolved D. V was cut by 2 bases and J by 6 bases, with 10 bases left in between. CDR1 and CDR2 (germline): MDHEN, SYDVKM. CDR3 size: 14 residues. This CDR3 is CASSLTPASGELFF. Written as DNA, the CDR3 is TGTGCCAGCAGTTTAACACCAGCGTCCGGGGAGCTGTTTTTT. The variable domain in full, completed from reference TRBV28 and TRBJ2-2, reads DVKVTQSSRYLVKRTGEKVFLECVQDMDHENMFWYRQDPGLGLRLIYFSYDVKMKEKGDIPEGYSVSREKKERFSLILESASTNQTSMYLCASSLTPASGELFFGEGSRLTVL.

The sample holds one count of this clone. The rearrangement joins TRBV5-5 to TRBJ1-1, with TRBD1 identical over 7 bases. V gave up 6 bases and J gave up 2 bases; unmatched junction bases: 10. The CDR3 is 15 amino acids. Germline V gene sequence: CDR1 SGHKS, CDR2 YYEKEE (reference sequence). The CDR3 nucleotides read TGTGCCAGCAACGACAGGGCCGGCGGAAACACTGAAGCTTTCTTT. Residues: CASNDRAGGNTEAFF.

The rearrangement links TRBV13 to TRBJ2-1, with 7 bases aligning to TRBD1. Germline-derived CDR1 and CDR2 are PRHDT and FYEKMQ (reference sequence). The V gene end was trimmed by 4 bases and the J gene end by 1 base; junction bases not matched to a gene: 19. The CDR3 has 20 amino acids. This CDR3 is CASSSNSNRGTVLSYNEQFF. For the CDR3, the DNA is TGTGCCAGCAGCTCAAATTCTAACAGGGGTACGGTGCTATCCTACAATGAGCAGTTCTTC.

This sequence joins TRBV14 and TRBJ1-2; 11 bases agree with TRBD1. Trimming at V came to 0 bases and at J to 8 bases, leaving 8 bases not matched to a gene. The CDR3 contains 16 residues. Germline CDR1 and CDR2: SGHDN and FVKESK. The chain's CDR3 is CASSQEELWTGGGYTF. The CDR3 DNA reads as TGTGCCAGCAGCCAAGAGGAATTATGGACAGGGGGCGGCTACACCTTC.

The chain recombines TRBV12-5 with TRBJ1-3, with D perhaps TRBD1 (5 bases). This CDR3 has 14 residues. V was shortened by 4 bases and J by 3 bases, with 10 bases between the two germline ends. The germline gives CDR1 LGHNT, CDR2 FRNRAP. The CDR3 DNA follows: TGTGCTAGTGGTTCCGGGACTTATGGAAACACCATATATTTT. Translated: CASGSGTYGNTIYF.

V gene TRBV28 combines with J gene TRBJ1-4; D perhaps matches TRBD1 (6 bases). The germline V gene encodes CDR1 MDHEN and CDR2 SYDVKM. The CDR3 runs to 15 residues. Trimming removed 6 bases at V and 2 bases at J, with 13 bases between. The CDR3 DNA is TGTGCCAGCAGGAACCCCCAGGGGACTAATGAAAAACTGTTTTTT. It is translated as CASRNPQGTNEKLFF. Based on the CDR3 plus reference TRBV28 and TRBJ1-4, the full variable domain is DVKVTQSSRYLVKRTGEKVFLECVQDMDHENMFWYRQDPGLGLRLIYFSYDVKMKEKGDIPEGYSVSREKKERFSLILESASTNQTSMYLCASRNPQGTNEKLFFGSGTQLSVL.